This TCR beta chain was captured in a study of cytomegalovirus exposure and HLA in healthy donors. Study summary: Roughly 80 million unique TCRs from HLA-typed donors were held in an early data release.

Study findings and constraints: The only immune exposure information that was available was CMV serostatus. One later analysis reportedly identified an Asian-associated ancestry cluster that showed fewer N-insertions than the approximately 710-donor mean. Excluded were some V segments that proved indistinguishable, including TRBV6-2 and TRBV6-3.

PCR employed 60 Vbeta and 13 Jbeta primers. Libraries were prepared by immunoSEQ multiplex PCR; TCRdb keeps only in-frame clonotypes and omits some of them. Found here are roughly 150,000 clones, approximately 78% of them singletons; the top ten hold approximately 2%. This CDR3 spans 15 amino acids. Germline-derived CDR1 and CDR2 are SGHNT and YYREEE (reference sequence). Between the trimmed V and J ends, which lost 4 bases and 1 base, there was a span of 14 bases. Notes on this clone: The target antigen is unknown.

The specimen sequenced was PBMCs. The source of this sequence is a woman in her late teens or twenties in good health and CMV-seronegative. V and J are TRBV5-4 and TRBJ2-5; D gene unclear. This CDR3 is CASSPGGRSQETQYF. As DNA, the CDR3 is TGTGCCAGCAGCCCTGGCGGAAGATCCCAAGAGACCCAGTACTTC.